This T cell receptor beta chain was identified during a study of T cells in tumors after PD-1 blockade. Site-matched primary tumor biopsies were taken before and after PD-1 blockade. Method: immunoSEQ multiplex PCR; TCRdb's copy keeps in-frame clones and lacks some. The table has 4,000 to 5,000 clones, roughly three fifths seen once; the top ten hold roughly 15%. Comment on this clone: Its target is unknown.

Germline V gene sequence: CDR1 MRHNA, CDR2 SNTAGT. The CDR3 loop spans 13 amino acids. V was clipped by 3 bases and J by 6 bases, with 8 bases between them. Study conclusions and caveats: Most post-therapy expanded exhausted CD8+ clones were new, undetected before treatment.

The TCR was taken from a human donor with basal cell carcinoma. Here the sequenced sample was tumor tissue, taken after anti-PD-1 treatment. The chain recombines TRBV6-4 with TRBJ2-2, with D tentatively TRBD1 (5 bases). The CDR3 protein is CASSDQGSGELFF. DNA of the CDR3: TGTGCCAGCAGTGATCAGGGATCCGGGGAGCTGTTTTTT.